These 13 T cell receptor beta chains came from one sample sequenced in a study of cytomegalovirus exposure and HLA in healthy donors. Primers for the PCR totalled 60 Vbeta and 13 Jbeta. Produced via immunoSEQ multiplex PCR; TCRdb's table is partial and in-frame only. The sample shows about 190,000 clones, about 84% of them seen only once. Sequenced material: PBMCs. These TCRs come from a man aged 45 to 65 in good health and CMV-seronegative.

The chain combines TRBV29-1 with TRBJ2-7; 12 positions agree with TRBD2. With 0 bases clipped from V and 7 bases from J, the junction kept 13 bases outside the gene matches. CDR3 length equals 17 residues. Per germline, CDR1 SQVTM and CDR2 ANQGSEA. CDR3 nucleotides: TGCAGCGTTGAAGATCTTGCTAGCGGGGGGGGTTTTGGAGAGCAGTACTTC. Translating it yields CSVEDLASGGGFGEQYF.

The V gene is TRBV15, the J gene TRBJ1-5; D gene ambiguous. The germline V gene encodes CDR1 LNHNV and CDR2 YYDKDF (reference sequence). The CDR3 runs to 15 residues. V was cut by 0 bases and J by 6 bases, with 12 bases left in between. The CDR3 sequence: CATSRDPYRGQPQHF. Here the CDR3 DNA reads TGTGCCACCAGCAGAGACCCTTACCGAGGTCAGCCCCAGCATTTT.

This chain connects TRBV11-2 to TRBJ2-5, with TRBD1 identical over 9 bases. The DNA end lines up better with TRBJ2-7; the J call may be wrong. In germline, CDR1 is SGHAT, CDR2 FQNNGV. This CDR3 is 14 amino acids long. The CDR3 sequence is CASSSDRGTYEQYF. CDR3 DNA: TGTGCCAGCAGCTCGGACAGGGGCACCTACGAGCAGTACTTC.

V is TRBV19 and J is TRBJ2-5, with 9 bases that match TRBD1. Looked up from germline, CDR1 is LNHDA and CDR2 is SQIVND (reference sequence). The CDR3 has 16 residues. Unmatched junction bases numbered 12, after V lost 5 bases and J lost 5 bases. In DNA form, the CDR3 reads TGTGCCAGTAGTTCCCCGGACAGGGGAGTTGGTGAGACCCAGTACTTC. It specifies CASSSPDRGVGETQYF.

The chain employs TRBV19 and TRBJ1-1, with D possibly being TRBD1 (5 bases). V was pared by 7 bases and J by 5 bases, with 8 bases between. Germline CDR1 reads LNHDA; CDR2 reads SQIVND (reference sequence). The CDR3 has 11 amino acids. The CDR3 is CASKAGTEAFF. In DNA, the CDR3 is TGTGCCAGTAAAGCAGGGACTGAAGCTTTCTTT.

This clone was seen just once. The J gene is TRBJ2-1, the V gene TRBV4-1; 10 bases map to TRBD2. Losses at the gene ends were 5 bases for V and 3 bases for J; bases not matched to a gene: 13. Germline V CDR1 and CDR2: MGHRA, YSYEKL. CDR3 size: 18 residues. As DNA, the CDR3 is TGCGCCAGCAGCGGACGATCTAGCGGGGGAGCCGGCTACAATGAGCAGTTCTTC. This encodes CASSGRSSGGAGYNEQFF.

J is TRBJ2-5 and V is TRBV10-3, with TRBD1 identical over 9 bases. The J call may be mistaken, given a closer DNA end match to TRBJ2-7. The CDR3 loop spans 14 amino acids. The germline CDR1 and CDR2 sequences are ENHRY and SYGVKD. CDR3 protein: CAISEGTGSYEQYF. The DNA of the CDR3 is TGTGCCATCAGTGAGGGGACAGGGTCCTACGAGCAGTACTTC.

V and J are TRBV18 and TRBJ2-3; 8 nucleotides align to TRBD2. The V gene's germline CDR1 is KGHSH and CDR2 LQKENI. The CDR3 consists of 15 residues. V gave up 3 bases and J gave up 2 bases; unmatched junction bases: 4. The chain's CDR3 is CASSPSGGPTDTQYF. CDR3 sequence (DNA): TGTGCCAGCTCACCGAGCGGGGGCCCCACAGATACGCAGTATTTT.

This sequence joins TRBV4-2 and TRBJ1-2, with 7 bases matching TRBD1. The V segment lost 0 bases and the J segment 8 bases; nucleotides outside the gene matches: 6. The CDR3 spans 14 residues. Germline assignment: CDR1 LGHNA and CDR2 YNFKEQ. In DNA form, the CDR3 reads TGTGCCAGCAGCCAAGAAGTGACAGGGAAAGGCTACACCTTC. As protein: CASSQEVTGKGYTF.

J is TRBJ2-7 and V is TRBV6-6, with 7 positions matching TRBD1. CDR1 and CDR2 from the germline V gene are MNHNY and SVGAGI (reference sequence). The CDR3 extends over 14 amino acids. V lost 6 bases, J lost 0 bases, and 5 bases stayed unmatched. The CDR3 sequence is CASSVDRISYEQYF. DNA of the CDR3: TGTGCCAGCAGCGTGGACAGGATCTCCTACGAGCAGTACTTC.

The gene calls are TRBV7-2 and TRBJ1-4; D is undetermined. V lost 7 bases and J lost 8, with 11 bases in between. CDR3 length: 12 residues. In germline, CDR1 is SGHTA, CDR2 FQGNSA. The CDR3 DNA is TGTGCCAGCACCCAGGCGGGAGAAAAACTGTTTTTT. Protein product: CASTQAGEKLFF.

This clone was seen only once. This chain uses TRBV9 with TRBJ1-1, with 8 bases that match TRBD1. CDR3 length equals 14 residues. Per the germline V gene, CDR1 is SGDLS and CDR2 is YYNGEE. V shed 4 bases and J 3 bases; nucleotides not matched to a gene: 5. The CDR3 loop reads CASSSGGWDTEAFF. CDR3 in DNA: TGTGCCAGCAGCTCAGGGGGCTGGGACACTGAAGCTTTCTTT.

The rearrangement uses TRBV29-1 and TRBJ1-1; no clear D gene. The V and J ends lost 3 bases and 5 bases respectively, with 13 bases between them. In germline, CDR1 is SQVTM, CDR2 ANQGSEA. The CDR3 is made up of 13 amino acids. In DNA, the CDR3 is TGCAGCGTTGATCGGGGAACCAGGACTGAAGCTTTCTTT. Translated, it gives CSVDRGTRTEAFF.